These 16 T cell receptor beta chains were sequenced from one sample in a study of graft-versus-host responses after intestinal transplantation. The antigens for these receptors are not known. Only in-frame clones appear in the TCRdb table, and some are missing; sequencing was by immunoSEQ multiplex PCR. The sample includes tens of thousands of clones, roughly 83% of them seen just once. The input for sequencing was unstimulated CD4+ T cells sorted from spleen or lymph node cells, taken before transplant. The source of these receptors is a human donor who was the organ donor for an intestinal transplant.

CDR3 DNA sequence: TGTGCCAGCAGCGGCGGACCCAATCAGCCCCAGCATTTT. Translating gives CASSGGPNQPQHF. The J gene is TRBJ1-5, the V gene TRBV5-6; D gene unclear. Germline V gene data show CDR1 as SGHDT and CDR2 as YYEEEE. The CDR3 is made up of 13 amino acids. V shed 4 bases and J shed 3 bases, with 8 bases lying between them.

This rearrangement joins TRBV13 to TRBJ2-7; a possible D gene is TRBD1 (6 bases). Deletions cut 8 bases from V and 3 bases from J, with 14 bases between. The CDR3 length is 13 residues. CDR1 and CDR2 from the germline V gene are PRHDT and FYEKMQ (reference sequence). CDR3 DNA: TGTGCCAGCGCCCAGGGGCGGTACTACGAGCAGTACTTC. Its translation: CASAQGRYYEQYF.

The chain uses TRBV5-1 and TRBJ1-2; D is unresolved. Between the trimmed V and J ends, which lost 0 bases and 0 bases, there was a span of 9 bases. CDR1 is SGHRS and CDR2 is YFSETQ in the germline V gene. The CDR3 totals 15 residues. The CDR3 spells CASSLGEGTNYGYTF. CDR3 DNA: TGCGCCAGCAGCTTGGGGGAAGGCACTAACTATGGCTACACCTTC.

The rearrangement joins TRBV12-5 to TRBJ2-3; D could derive from TRBD1 or TRBD2 (5 bases each). Trimming cost V 7 bases and J 1 base, with 15 bases left between them. Looked up from germline, CDR1 is LGHNT and CDR2 is FRNRAP. The CDR3 has 15 amino acids. The CDR3 spells CASAVRDAGTDTQYF. The DNA for the CDR3 is TGTGCTAGTGCCGTCCGGGACGCCGGCACAGATACGCAGTATTTT.

The CDR3 region has the DNA TGTGCCAGCAGCTTAGCCGACCTAGCGGGGGTGGAGACCCAGTACTTC. Its translation is CASSLADLAGVETQYF. The chain carries TRBV11-3 and TRBJ2-5, with 10 bases that match TRBD2. This CDR3 region has 16 residues. CDR1 SGHNT and CDR2 YENEEA come from the germline V gene. Losses at the gene ends were 1 base for V and 5 bases for J; bases not matched to a gene: 7. Using reference TRBV11-3 and TRBJ2-5 for the parts outside the CDR3, the full variable domain is EAGVVQSPRYKIIEKKQPVAFWCNPISGHNTLYWYLQNLGQGPELLIRYENEEAVDDSQLPKDRFSAERLKGVDSTLKIQPAELGDSAVYLCASSLADLAGVETQYFGPGTRLLVL.

This clone has more than one count but fewer than ten. The chain couples TRBV11-3 to TRBJ2-7; D is undetermined. Trimming cost V 2 bases and J 6 bases, with 5 bases left between them. Germline V gives CDR1 SGHNT, CDR2 YENEEA. This CDR3 has 11 residues. DNA of the CDR3: TGTGCCAGCAGCTTAATCGGCGAGCAGTACTTC. Residues: CASSLIGEQYF.

The chain has TRBV30 and TRBJ1-5; D is ambiguous. Germline values: CDR1 GTSNPN, CDR2 SVGIG (reference sequence). The CDR3 covers 13 residues. V lost 4 bases to trimming and J lost 0 bases, with 7 bases between them. The CDR3 DNA reads TGTGCCTGGACGGAAAATAGCAATCAGCCCCAGCATTTT. It codes for CAWTENSNQPQHF.

The chain joins TRBV13 to TRBJ1-2; D remains unclear. Trimming took off 5 bases at V and 5 bases at J, with 12 bases between the two ends. Germline CDR1 PRHDT, CDR2 FYEKMQ (reference sequence). The CDR3 is 13 residues long. The CDR3 DNA reads TGTGCCAGCAGCCCCTCTAAAGGTTATGGCTACACCTTC. Encoded protein: CASSPSKGYGYTF.

V is TRBV27 and J is TRBJ2-1, with D uncertain. CDR3 length: 15 amino acids. V lost 6 bases, J lost 1 base, and 13 bases lay in between. In germline, CDR1 is MNHEY, CDR2 SMNVEV (reference sequence). The CDR3 DNA sequence: TGTGCCAGCAGCCTAGAGCGTGTTTCCTACAATGAGCAGTTCTTC. This translates into CASSLERVSYNEQFF.

This chain connects TRBV29-1 to TRBJ2-7; the D call may be TRBD1 or TRBD2 (5 bases each). With 6 bases removed from V and 3 bases from J, the gap between germline ends came to 15 bases. The CDR3 runs to 13 residues. The germline V gene encodes CDR1 SQVTM and CDR2 ANQGSEA. For the CDR3, the DNA is TGCAGCGTCCGGGGCAGGGTGAACTACGAGCAGTACTTC. Protein: CSVRGRVNYEQYF.

The V and J genes are TRBV4-3 and TRBJ1-5, with a possible D match to TRBD1 (5 bases). Germline V gene data show CDR1 as LGHNA and CDR2 as YSLEER. Trimming left V 4 bases short and J 4 bases short, with 17 bases between. This CDR3 contains 16 residues. The DNA for the CDR3 is TGCGCCAGCAGCCCGCACGCAGCGGGGCTTAATCAGCCCCAGCATTTT. Its translation is CASSPHAAGLNQPQHF.

This chain uses TRBV11-2 with TRBJ2-7, with 9 bases matching TRBD1. CDR3 length: 17 amino acids. Trimming at V came to 11 bases and at J to 2 bases, leaving 19 bases not matched to a gene. CDR1 and CDR2 (germline): SGHAT, FQNNGV. The DNA of the CDR3 is TGTGCCCGCAAAGCCCCCCGGGGACAGGGAGGGCCCTACGAGCAGTACTTC. Its translation: CARKAPRGQGGPYEQYF. The whole variable domain, filled in from reference TRBV11-2 and TRBJ2-7, reads EAGVAQSPRYKIIEKRQSVAFWCNPISGHATLYWYQQILGQGPKLLIQFQNNGVVDDSQLPKDRFSAERLKGVDSTLKIQPAKLEDSAVYLCARKAPRGQGGPYEQYFGPGTRLTVT.

V is TRBV19 and J is TRBJ2-1; no clear D gene. The CDR3 contains 12 residues. The germline V gene encodes CDR1 LNHDA and CDR2 SQIVND (reference sequence). The germline V and J ends were trimmed by 5 bases and 9 bases, with 11 bases remaining between them. In nucleotides, the CDR3 is TGTGCCAGTAGTGCCCCCGGTAGTGAGCAGTTCTTC. It is translated as CASSAPGSEQFF.

The chain has TRBV29-1 and TRBJ2-5, with D perhaps TRBD2 (6 bases). This CDR3 comprises 12 residues. The germline V and J ends were trimmed by 4 bases and 2 bases, with 8 bases remaining between them. Germline-derived CDR1 and CDR2 are SQVTM and ANQGSEA. The CDR3 DNA follows: TGCAGCGTTGGGGACTTTCAAGAGACCCAGTACTTC. Encoded protein: CSVGDFQETQYF.

The chain has TRBV4-2 and TRBJ2-5; 9 bases line up with TRBD2. CDR3 length equals 18 residues. V shed 0 bases, J shed 2 bases, and the junction held 10 bases outside the gene matches. The germline V gene encodes CDR1 LGHNA and CDR2 YNFKEQ. The CDR3 loop is CASSQDGWAGGGQETQYF. CDR3 DNA sequence: TGTGCCAGCAGCCAAGATGGTTGGGCGGGAGGGGGTCAAGAGACCCAGTACTTC.

The CDR3 DNA follows: TGTGCCAGCAGCACACCGGGACAGGGGGCGATGAACACTGAAGCTTTCTTT. It encodes CASSTPGQGAMNTEAFF. The gene calls are TRBV28 and TRBJ1-1; 12 nucleotides match TRBD1. Germline assignment: CDR1 MDHEN and CDR2 SYDVKM. CDR3 size: 17 residues. V lost 6 bases to trimming and J lost 0 bases; unmatched junction nucleotides: 8.